This T cell receptor beta chain was recorded in a study of T-cell memory formation after mild COVID-19. The study's findings and limits: There was no confirmation that second-wave clones peaking on day 37 were SARS-CoV-2 specific. From day 15 to 85, contracting clones were balanced between CD4 and CD8, whereas later expanders leaned toward CD4+.

Researchers used 5'RACE with constant-segment primers to make TCR alpha and TCR beta cDNA libraries that carry sample barcodes and UMIs. Using its own MiXCR run on the 5' RACE reads, TCRdb lists one record per CDR3 protein. The sample shows over 250,000 distinct CDR3 sequences, more than 15% of them seen only once. V lost 2 bases to trimming and J lost 10 bases; unmatched junction nucleotides: 3. Germline CDR1 is LGHNA and CDR2 is YNFKEQ. The CDR3 runs to 14 residues. For this clonotype: Its antigen remains unidentified.

Sequencing was done on a sample of PBMCs or a T cell subset sorted from them (not recorded which). This TCR came from a man aged 18 to 35 who had mild COVID-19 (a few samples of this study predate the infection). Cell type and time point are not known. The V gene is TRBV4-2, the J gene TRBJ2-3, with 13 bases identical to TRBD2. CDR3: CASSQPGLAGPQYF. In DNA form, the CDR3 reads TGTGCCAGCAGCCAACCGGGACTAGCGGGGCCGCAGTATTTT.